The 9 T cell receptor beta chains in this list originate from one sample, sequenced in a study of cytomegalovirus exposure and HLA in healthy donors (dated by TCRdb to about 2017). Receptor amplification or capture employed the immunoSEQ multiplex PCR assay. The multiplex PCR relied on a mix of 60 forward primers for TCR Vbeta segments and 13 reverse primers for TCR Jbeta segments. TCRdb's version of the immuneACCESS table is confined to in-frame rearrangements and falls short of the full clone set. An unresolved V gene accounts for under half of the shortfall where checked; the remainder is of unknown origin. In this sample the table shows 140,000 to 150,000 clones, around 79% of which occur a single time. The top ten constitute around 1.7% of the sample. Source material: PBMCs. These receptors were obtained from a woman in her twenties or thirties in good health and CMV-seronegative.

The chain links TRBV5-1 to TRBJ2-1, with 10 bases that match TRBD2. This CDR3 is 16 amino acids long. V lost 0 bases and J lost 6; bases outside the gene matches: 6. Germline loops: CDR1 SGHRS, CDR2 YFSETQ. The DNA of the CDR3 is TGCGCCAGCAGCTTGGGCGAACTAGCGGGGATCAATGAGCAGTTCTTC. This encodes CASSLGELAGINEQFF.

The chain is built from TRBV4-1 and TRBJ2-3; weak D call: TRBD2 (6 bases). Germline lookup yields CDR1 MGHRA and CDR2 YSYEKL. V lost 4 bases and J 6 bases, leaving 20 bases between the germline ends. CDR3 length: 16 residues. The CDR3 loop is CASSPKVAEGADTQYF. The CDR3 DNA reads TGCGCCAGCAGCCCTAAAGTAGCGGAGGGCGCGGATACGCAGTATTTT.

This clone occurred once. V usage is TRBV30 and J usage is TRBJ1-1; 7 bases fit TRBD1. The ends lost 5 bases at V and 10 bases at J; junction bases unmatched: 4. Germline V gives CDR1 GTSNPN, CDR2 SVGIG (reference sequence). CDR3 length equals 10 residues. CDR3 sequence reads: CAWDGTVAFF. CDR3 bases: TGTGCCTGGGATGGGACAGTAGCTTTCTTT.

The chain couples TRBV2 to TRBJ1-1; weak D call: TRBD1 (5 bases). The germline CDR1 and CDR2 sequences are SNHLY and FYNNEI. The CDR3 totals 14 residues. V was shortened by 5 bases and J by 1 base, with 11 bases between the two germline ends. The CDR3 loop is CASSWRGGNTEAFF. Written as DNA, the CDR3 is TGTGCCAGCAGTTGGCGGGGGGGGAACACTGAAGCTTTCTTT.

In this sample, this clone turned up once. This chain's CDR3 is CASSEGVGGRTDTQYF. In nucleotides, the CDR3 is TGTGCCAGCAGTGAGGGAGTGGGGGGGCGCACAGATACGCAGTATTTT. The chain links TRBV6-1 to TRBJ2-3; D is perhaps TRBD2 (7 bases). V was pared by 3 bases and J by 1 base, with 14 bases between. Germline V gives CDR1 MNHNS, CDR2 SASEGT. This CDR3 is built from 16 residues.

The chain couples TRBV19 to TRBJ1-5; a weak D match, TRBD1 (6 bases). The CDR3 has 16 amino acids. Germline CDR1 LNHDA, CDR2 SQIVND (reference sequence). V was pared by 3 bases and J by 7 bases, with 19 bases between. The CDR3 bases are TGTGCCAGTAGTATCGCGGCTCTCGGGACAAGCCAGCCCCAGCATTTT. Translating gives CASSIAALGTSQPQHF.

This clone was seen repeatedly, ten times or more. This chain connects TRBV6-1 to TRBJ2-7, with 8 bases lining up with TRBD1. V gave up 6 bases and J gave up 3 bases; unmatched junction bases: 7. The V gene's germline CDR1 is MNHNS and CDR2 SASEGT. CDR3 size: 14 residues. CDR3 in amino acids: CASRFGTGDYEQYF. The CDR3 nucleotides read TGTGCCAGCAGATTCGGGACAGGTGACTACGAGCAGTACTTC.

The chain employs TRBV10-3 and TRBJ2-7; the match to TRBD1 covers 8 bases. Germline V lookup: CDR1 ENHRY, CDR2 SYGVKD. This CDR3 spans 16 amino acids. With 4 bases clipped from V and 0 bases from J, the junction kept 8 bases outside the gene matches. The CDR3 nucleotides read TGTGCCATCAGTGCAGTCGGGACAGGAGACTCCTACGAGCAGTACTTC. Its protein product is CAISAVGTGDSYEQYF.

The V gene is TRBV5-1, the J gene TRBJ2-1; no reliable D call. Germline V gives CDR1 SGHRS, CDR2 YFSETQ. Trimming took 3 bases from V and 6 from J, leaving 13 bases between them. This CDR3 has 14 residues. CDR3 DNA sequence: TGCGCCAGCAGCTCCTTTGGCCCTGGCAATGAGCAGTTCTTC. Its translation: CASSSFGPGNEQFF.